These 2 T cell receptor beta chains share one sample of origin, sequenced in a study of cytomegalovirus exposure and HLA in healthy donors. PCR employed 60 Vbeta and 13 Jbeta primers. Assay used: immunoSEQ multiplex PCR; TCRdb lists only in-frame clones, some missing. The sample consists of 150,000 to 200,000 clones, around 86% of them appearing once. Source material: PBMCs. These receptors all stem from a man aged 45-65 years in good health and CMV-seronegative.

The chain combines TRBV5-1 with TRBJ1-1; D might be TRBD1 (5 bases). Germline lookup yields CDR1 SGHRS and CDR2 YFSETQ. The CDR3 totals 16 residues. The V and J ends lost 7 bases and 4 bases respectively, with 23 bases between them. The CDR3 is CASGHYPGGAGTEAFF. Here the CDR3 DNA reads TGCGCCAGCGGCCATTACCCGGGGGGTGCAGGCACTGAAGCTTTCTTT.

CDR3 nucleotide sequence: TGCGCCAGCAGCCAAGCCGGGACAGGGATCTTAGGCAATCAGCCCCAGCATTTT. It codes for CASSQAGTGILGNQPQHF. The chain has TRBV4-1 and TRBJ1-5; 9 nucleotides line up with TRBD1. V shed 1 base, J shed 2 bases, and the junction held 9 bases outside the gene matches. Germline loops: CDR1 MGHRA, CDR2 YSYEKL. This CDR3 has 18 residues.